The source of this T cell receptor (beta chain) is a study of T cell responses to AZD1222 COVID-19 vaccine. Points from the study as a whole: It was only after the peak T cell response that any repertoires were sampled. Within unmutated variant regions lay the reported targets of nearly half of spike-specific TCRs. Clonal diversity was possibly underestimated; the donors were predominantly white British and more often female. Spike was spanned by vaccine-associated CD4 TCRs, which were dominant at 160-218 and 743-854.

The CDR3 is 14 amino acids. The V and J ends lost 5 bases and 4 bases respectively, with 12 bases between them. Germline V lookup: CDR1 LNHDA, CDR2 SQIVND (reference sequence). This clone was counted only a few times. As yet, its antigen is unknown. Some clones are missing from TCRdb's copy, which holds only in-frame ones; the method was immunoSEQ multiplex PCR. The profile shows roughly 70,000 clones, roughly 85% of them singletons. This rearrangement joins TRBV19 to TRBJ1-5, with unresolved D. The receptor comes from an adult in good health. The sequencing used peripheral blood, collected on day 0 of AZD1222 vaccination. This CDR3 is CASSSPFNNQPQHF. The CDR3 coding sequence is TGTGCCAGTAGTTCCCCCTTCAATAATCAGCCCCAGCATTTT.